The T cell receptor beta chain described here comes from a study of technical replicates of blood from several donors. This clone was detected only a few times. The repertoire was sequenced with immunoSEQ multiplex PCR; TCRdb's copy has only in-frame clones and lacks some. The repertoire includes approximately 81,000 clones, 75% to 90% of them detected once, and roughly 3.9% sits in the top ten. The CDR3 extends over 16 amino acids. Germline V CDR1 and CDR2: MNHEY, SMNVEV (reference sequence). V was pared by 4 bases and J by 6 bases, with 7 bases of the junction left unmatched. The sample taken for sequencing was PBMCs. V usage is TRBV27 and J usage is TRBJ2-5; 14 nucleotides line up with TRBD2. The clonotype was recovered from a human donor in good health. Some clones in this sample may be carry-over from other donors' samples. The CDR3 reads CASSSPGLAGVKTQYF. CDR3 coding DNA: TGTGCCAGCAGTTCCCCGGGACTAGCGGGGGTGAAGACCCAGTACTTC.